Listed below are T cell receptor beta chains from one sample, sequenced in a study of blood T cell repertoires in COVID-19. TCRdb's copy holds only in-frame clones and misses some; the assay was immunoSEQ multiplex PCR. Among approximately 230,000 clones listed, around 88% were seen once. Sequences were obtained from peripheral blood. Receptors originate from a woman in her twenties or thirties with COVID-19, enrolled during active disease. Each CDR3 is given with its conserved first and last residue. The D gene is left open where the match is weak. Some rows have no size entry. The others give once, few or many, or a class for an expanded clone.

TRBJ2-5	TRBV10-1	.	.	CASSDPLSETQYF	TGCGCCAGCAGTGACCCGTTGTCAGAGACCCAGTACTTC
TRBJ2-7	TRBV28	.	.	CASSFLAGQRYEQYF	TGTGCCAGCAGTTTTCTAGCTGGACAGCGCTACGAGCAGTACTTC
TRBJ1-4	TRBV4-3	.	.	CASSQEPEKLFF	TGCGCCAGCAGCCAAGAACCCGAGAAACTGTTTTTT
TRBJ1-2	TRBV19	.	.	CASSIVGEGNGYTF	TGTGCCAGTAGTATTGTGGGTGAGGGCAATGGCTACACCTTC
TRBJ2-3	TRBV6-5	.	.	CASSTNSWRGLTQYF	TGTGCCAGCAGTACCAACAGTTGGCGAGGGCTTACGCAGTATTTT
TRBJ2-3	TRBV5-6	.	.	CASSLVRGPSTDTQYF	TGTGCCAGCAGCTTGGTCAGGGGACCTAGCACAGATACGCAGTATTTT
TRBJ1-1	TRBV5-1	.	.	CASSPGGGDIEAFF	TGCGCCAGCAGCCCGGGGGGGGGAGACATCGAAGCTTTCTTT
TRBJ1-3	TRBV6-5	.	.	CAGRGTGTHTIYF	TGTGCCGGTCGGGGGACTGGGACGCACACCATATATTTT
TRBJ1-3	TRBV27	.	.	CASTSPGPGNTIYF	TGTGCCAGCACCTCCCCTGGGCCTGGAAACACCATATATTTT
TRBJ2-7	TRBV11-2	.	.	CASSLDRLSYEQYF	TGTGCCAGCAGCTTAGACAGGCTCTCCTACGAGCAGTACTTC
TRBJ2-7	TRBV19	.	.	CASSMATSSYEQYF	TGTGCCAGTAGTATGGCAACCAGCTCCTACGAGCAGTACTTC
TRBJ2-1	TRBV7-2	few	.	CASSLGLFSNEQFF	TGTGCCAGCAGCTTAGGGCTGTTCAGCAATGAGCAGTTCTTC
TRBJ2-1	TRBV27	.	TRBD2	CASRLFAGGYNEQFF	TGTGCCAGCAGACTCTTCGCGGGGGGCTACAATGAGCAGTTCTTC
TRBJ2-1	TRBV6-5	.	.	CASSYSNPGVNEQFF	TGTGCCAGCAGTTACTCGAATCCCGGGGTCAATGAGCAGTTCTTC
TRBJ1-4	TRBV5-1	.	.	CASSLPQQGLNEKLFF	TGCGCCAGCAGCTTGCCCCAACAGGGCCTTAATGAAAAACTGTTTTTT
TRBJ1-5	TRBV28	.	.	CASSQTSGGAPRPQHF	TGTGCCAGCAGTCAGACGAGCGGGGGTGCCCCGCGGCCCCAGCATTTT
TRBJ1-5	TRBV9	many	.	CASSVDGHSNQPQHF	TGTGCCAGCAGCGTAGACGGACATAGCAATCAGCCCCAGCATTTT
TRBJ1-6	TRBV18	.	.	CASSPSGNHNSPLHF	TGTGCCAGCTCACCATCAGGGAATCATAATTCACCCCTCCACTTT